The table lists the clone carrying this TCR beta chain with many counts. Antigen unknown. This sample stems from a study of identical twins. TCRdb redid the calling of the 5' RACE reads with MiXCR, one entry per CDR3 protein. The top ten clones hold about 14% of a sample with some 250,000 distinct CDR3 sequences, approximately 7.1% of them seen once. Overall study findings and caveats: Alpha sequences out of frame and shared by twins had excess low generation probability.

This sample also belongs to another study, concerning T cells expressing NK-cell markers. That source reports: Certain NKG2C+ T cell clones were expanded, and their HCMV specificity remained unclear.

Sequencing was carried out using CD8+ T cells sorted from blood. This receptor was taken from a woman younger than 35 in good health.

The CDR3 DNA sequence: TGTGCCAGCAGCCATGGGACTAGCGGGATGTTCAATGAGCAGTTCTTC. This gives the protein CASSHGTSGMFNEQFF. The chain joins TRBV14 to TRBJ2-1; TRBD2 matches at 13 bases. Germline loops: CDR1 SGHDN, CDR2 FVKESK. J gave up 6 bases and V 3 bases, and 5 bases lay outside the gene matches. CDR3 length equals 16 residues. Combining the CDR3 with reference TRBV14 and TRBJ2-1 gives the whole variable domain EAGVTQFPSHSVIEKGQTVTLRCDPISGHDNLYWYRRVMGKEIKFLLHFVKESKQDESGMPNNRFLAERTGGTYSTLKVQPAELEDSGVYFCASSHGTSGMFNEQFFGPGTRLTVL.